This is a list of T cell receptor beta chains from one sample in a study of beta chain features in type 1 diabetes. The method was immunoSEQ multiplex PCR; TCRdb's version includes in-frame clones alone and lacks a portion of them. The table has hundreds of thousands of clones, 13% seen once. Sequencing used naive CD4+ T cells from blood. These receptor sequences come from a young man with type 1 diabetes. Each CDR3 is given with its conserved first and last residue. The order of the fields is D gene, V gene, CDR3 length, clone size, J gene, CDR3 DNA, CDR3 protein. A D gene is named only where the DNA matches it firmly. The size of a clone is reported for some rows only, either as once, few or many, or as a class for expanded clones.

>-|TRBV2|12|-|TRBJ1-1
TGTGCCAGCAGTGAAGCGCTCACTGAAGCTTTCTTT
CASSEALTEAFF
>-|TRBV9|14|-|TRBJ2-7
TGTGCCAGCAGCGTAGGAGGCGACTCCTACGAGCAGTACTTC
CASSVGGDSYEQYF
>-|TRBV29-1|12|few|TRBJ1-1
TGCAGCGGCGGGGACGGCAACACTGAAGCTTTCTTT
CSGGDGNTEAFF
>TRBD2|TRBV4-1|15|-|TRBJ2-2
TGCGCCAGCAGCCAAGAGGGGAGGGACACCGGGGAGCTGTTTTTT
CASSQEGRDTGELFF
>TRBD1|TRBV19|14|-|TRBJ2-7
TGTGCCAGTAGTCTGGCGGACAGGGACGGCGAGCAGTACTTC
CASSLADRDGEQYF
>TRBD1|TRBV7-9|12|few|TRBJ1-1
TGTGCCAGCAGCTTTGGACAGGGTGAAGCTTTCTTT
CASSFGQGEAFF
>-|TRBV7-9|15|few|TRBJ2-7
TGTGCCAGCAGCTGGGGGGCAGCTAGCTCCTACGAGCAGTACTTC
CASSWGAASSYEQYF
>-|TRBV7-9|13|few|TRBJ2-7
TGTGCCAGCAGGAACTCAGGGCCGGGAGAGCAGTACTTC
CASRNSGPGEQYF
>-|TRBV7-9|14|few|TRBJ1-1
TGTGCCAGCAGCTTACCCCCGGGGGGGCCTGAAGCTTTCTTT
CASSLPPGGPEAFF
>TRBD1|TRBV4-1|15|-|TRBJ2-7
TGCGCCAGCAGCCAAGGGACAGGCCTCACCTACGAGCAGTACTTC
CASSQGTGLTYEQYF
>-|TRBV10-3|13|-|TRBJ2-5
TGTGCCATTAGTGGAACAGGTGAAGAGACCCAGTACTTC
CAISGTGEETQYF
>-|TRBV5-4|16|-|TRBJ1-1
TGTGCCAGCAGCTTCGGACAGCCCCCAGCGAACACTGAAGCTTTCTTT
CASSFGQPPANTEAFF
>-|TRBV29-1|12|-|TRBJ1-3
TGCAGCGTTGAAACCCAGGGAGACACCATATATTTT
CSVETQGDTIYF
>-|TRBV18|15|-|TRBJ2-3
TGTGCCAGCTCCTCTAGCGACAGTAGCACAGATACGCAGTATTTT
CASSSSDSSTDTQYF
>TRBD1|TRBV28|15|many|TRBJ2-1
TGTGCCAGCAGTTTATGGGACAGGGGTCACAATGAGCAGTTCTTC
CASSLWDRGHNEQFF
>TRBD1|TRBV30|14|-|TRBJ1-1
TGTGCCTGGAGTGTAGAGGGGGCGAACACTGAAGCTTTCTTT
CAWSVEGANTEAFF
>-|TRBV7-8|16|-|TRBJ2-1
TGTGCCAGCAGCTTTATTCGGGGTCACTCCTACAATGAGCAGTTCTTC
CASSFIRGHSYNEQFF
>TRBD2|TRBV11-3|14|-|TRBJ2-3
TGTGCCAGCAGCTTACCCGGGAGGGCAGATACGCAGTATTTT
CASSLPGRADTQYF
>-|TRBV7-9|13|-|TRBJ2-2
TGTGCCAGCAGCTTCCGGGAAACCGGGGAGCTGTTTTTT
CASSFRETGELFF
>TRBD1|TRBV15|15|few|TRBJ2-7
TGTGCCACCAGCAGGCAAGGACAGGGACCCTACGAGCAGTACTTC
CATSRQGQGPYEQYF
>TRBD1|TRBV6-6|16|-|TRBJ1-3
TGTGCCAGCAGACCCCCAGAGAAGGGACAGGGTGGAACCATATATTTT
CASRPPEKGQGGTIYF
>-|TRBV7-3|15|few|TRBJ2-5
TGTGCCAGCAGCCCCAAGGGCCTAGCCGCTGGGACCCAGTACTTC
CASSPKGLAAGTQYF
>TRBD1|TRBV19|16|few|TRBJ1-1
TGTGCCAGTAGTATACTCTCCGGGACAGGGGACACTGAAGCTTTCTTT
CASSILSGTGDTEAFF
>-|TRBV15|14|few|TRBJ1-4
TGTGCCACCGCCGGGGGGGCAACTAATGAAAAACTGTTTTTT
CATAGGATNEKLFF
>TRBD1|TRBV7-3|15|-|TRBJ2-7
TGTGCCAGCAGCTTAGGACAGGACCTCGCCTACGAGCAGTACTTC
CASSLGQDLAYEQYF
>-|TRBV18|14|-|TRBJ2-5
TGTGCCAGCTCACCGAGGGACGGCCAAGAGACCCAGTACTTC
CASSPRDGQETQYF
>-|TRBV7-2|12|-|TRBJ1-5
TGTGCCAGCAGCTTCCTTGATCAGCCCCAGCATTTT
CASSFLDQPQHF
>-|TRBV7-9|14|few|TRBJ1-1
TGTGCCAGCAGCTCCACGGACAGCGACACTGAAGCTTTCTTT
CASSSTDSDTEAFF
>TRBD1|TRBV28|12|few|TRBJ1-2
TGTGCCAGTAAGGACAGGGTCTATGGCTACACCTTC
CASKDRVYGYTF
>TRBD1|TRBV2|13|few|TRBJ1-1
TGTGCCAGCAGCTTACAGGGGCCTACTGAAGCTTTCTTT
CASSLQGPTEAFF
>-|TRBV30|13|-|TRBJ2-5
TGTGCCTGGAGTGTAGGGGGTGGGGAGACCCAGTACTTC
CAWSVGGGETQYF
>-|TRBV19|11|few|TRBJ1-1
TGTGCCAGTAGATCGAACCTTGAAGCTTTCTTT
CASRSNLEAFF
>TRBD2|TRBV29-1|13|few|TRBJ2-1
TGCAGCGTCAGCGGGGGGGCCCGGTATGAGCAGTTCTTC
CSVSGGARYEQFF
>-|TRBV30|12|-|TRBJ2-3
TGTGCCTGGAGATACCACACCTTTGGGCAGTATTTT
CAWRYHTFGQYF
>-|TRBV6-1|14|few|TRBJ2-2
TGTGCCAGCAAGGCAGGGCCGAACACCGGGGAGCTGTTTTTT
CASKAGPNTGELFF
>TRBD1|TRBV19|14|-|TRBJ2-1
TGTGCCAGTAACCCGGGACAGGGTAGGAATGAGCAGTTCTTC
CASNPGQGRNEQFF
>-|TRBV27|14|few|TRBJ1-2
TGTGCCAGCAGTTTAAGGCCGGGAGGCTATGGCTACACCTTC
CASSLRPGGYGYTF
>-|TRBV27|15|few|TRBJ2-1
TGTGCCAGCAGTTTCCTCAACAGGGAAGTGGATGAGCAGTTCTTC
CASSFLNREVDEQFF
>-|TRBV21-1|16|few|TRBJ2-1
TGTGCCAGCAGCAATCCCGCAGGGACGTCCTACAATGAGCAGTTCTTC
CASSNPAGTSYNEQFF
>-|TRBV13|14|-|TRBJ1-4
TGTGCCAGCAGCCCCGGGACACCAAATGAAAAACTGTTTTTT
CASSPGTPNEKLFF